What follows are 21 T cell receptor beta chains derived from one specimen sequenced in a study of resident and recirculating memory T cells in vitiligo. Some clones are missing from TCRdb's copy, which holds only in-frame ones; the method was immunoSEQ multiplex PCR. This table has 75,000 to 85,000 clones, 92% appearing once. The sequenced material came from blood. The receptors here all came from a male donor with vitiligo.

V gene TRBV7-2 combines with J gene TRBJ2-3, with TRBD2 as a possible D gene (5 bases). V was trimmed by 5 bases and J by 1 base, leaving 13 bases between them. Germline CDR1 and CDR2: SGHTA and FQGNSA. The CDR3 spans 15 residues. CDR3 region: CASSLSTIRTDTQYF. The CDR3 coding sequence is TGTGCCAGCAGCCTTTCGACTATCCGCACAGATACGCAGTATTTT.

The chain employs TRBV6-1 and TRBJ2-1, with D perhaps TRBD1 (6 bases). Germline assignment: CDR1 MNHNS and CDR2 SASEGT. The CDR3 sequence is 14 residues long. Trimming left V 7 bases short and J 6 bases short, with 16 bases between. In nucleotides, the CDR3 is TGTGCCAGCAATACAGGGTACTTTACCAATGAGCAGTTCTTC. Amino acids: CASNTGYFTNEQFF.

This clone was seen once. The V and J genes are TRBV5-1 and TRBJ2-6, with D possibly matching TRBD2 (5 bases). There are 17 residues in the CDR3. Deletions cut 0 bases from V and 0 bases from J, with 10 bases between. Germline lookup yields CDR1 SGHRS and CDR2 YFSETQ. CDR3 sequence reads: CASSLGPGNSGANVLTF. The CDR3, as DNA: TGCGCCAGCAGCTTGGGTCCGGGGAACTCTGGGGCCAACGTCCTGACTTTC. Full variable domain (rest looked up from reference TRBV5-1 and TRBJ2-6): KAGVTQTPRYLIKTRGQQVTLSCSPISGHRSVSWYQQTPGQGLQFLFEYFSETQRNKGNFPGRFSGRQFSNSRSEMNVSTLELGDSALYLCASSLGPGNSGANVLTFGAGSRLTVL.

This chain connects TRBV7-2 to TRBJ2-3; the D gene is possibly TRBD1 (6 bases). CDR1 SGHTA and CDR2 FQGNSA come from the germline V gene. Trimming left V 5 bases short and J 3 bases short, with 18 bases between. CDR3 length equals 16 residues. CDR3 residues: CASSPQPGAGTDTQYF. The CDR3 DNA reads TGTGCCAGCAGCCCACAACCAGGGGCCGGGACAGATACGCAGTATTTT.

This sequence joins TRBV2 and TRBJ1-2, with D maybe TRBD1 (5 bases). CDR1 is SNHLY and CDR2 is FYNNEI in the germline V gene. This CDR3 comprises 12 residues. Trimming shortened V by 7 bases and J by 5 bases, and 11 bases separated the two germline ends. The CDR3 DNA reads TGTGCCAGCACCTTAGGGGCTTATGGCTACACCTTC. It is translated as CASTLGAYGYTF.

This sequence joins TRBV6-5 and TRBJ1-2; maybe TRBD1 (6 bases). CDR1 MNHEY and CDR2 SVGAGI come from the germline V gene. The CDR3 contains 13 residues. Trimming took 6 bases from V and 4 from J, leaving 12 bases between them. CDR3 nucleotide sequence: TGTGCCAGCAGGAGCGGGGGCCTCTATGGCTACACCTTC. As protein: CASRSGGLYGYTF.

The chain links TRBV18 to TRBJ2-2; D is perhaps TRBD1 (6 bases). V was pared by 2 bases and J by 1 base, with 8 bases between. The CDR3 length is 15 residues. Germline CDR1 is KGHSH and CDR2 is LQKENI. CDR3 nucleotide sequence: TGTGCCAGCTCACCATCGGGACAGAACACCGGGGAGCTGTTTTTT. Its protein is CASSPSGQNTGELFF.

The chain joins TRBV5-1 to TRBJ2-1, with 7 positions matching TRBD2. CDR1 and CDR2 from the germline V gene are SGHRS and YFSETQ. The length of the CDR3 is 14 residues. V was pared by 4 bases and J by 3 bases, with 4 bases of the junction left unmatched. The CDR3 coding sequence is TGCGCCAGCAGCCGGGACTATGGCTACAATGAGCAGTTCTTC. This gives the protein CASSRDYGYNEQFF.

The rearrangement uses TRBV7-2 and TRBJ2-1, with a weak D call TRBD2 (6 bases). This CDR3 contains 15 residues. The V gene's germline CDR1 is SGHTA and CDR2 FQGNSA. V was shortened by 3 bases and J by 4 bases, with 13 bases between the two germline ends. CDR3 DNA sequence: TGTGCCAGCAGCTTCTTCGGCGGGATATACAATGAGCAGTTCTTC. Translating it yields CASSFFGGIYNEQFF.

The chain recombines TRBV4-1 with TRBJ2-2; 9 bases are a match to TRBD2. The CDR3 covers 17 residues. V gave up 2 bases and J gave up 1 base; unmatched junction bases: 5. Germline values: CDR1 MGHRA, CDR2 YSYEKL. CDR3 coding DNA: TGCGCCAGCAGCCAATTCTTAGCGGGAGTGAACACCGGGGAGCTGTTTTTT. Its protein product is CASSQFLAGVNTGELFF.

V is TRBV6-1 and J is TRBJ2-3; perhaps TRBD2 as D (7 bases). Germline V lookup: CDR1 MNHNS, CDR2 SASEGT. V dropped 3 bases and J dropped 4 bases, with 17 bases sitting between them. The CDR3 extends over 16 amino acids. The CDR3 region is CASSERGRARPDTQYF. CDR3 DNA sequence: TGTGCCAGCAGTGAGAGGGGGAGGGCCCGGCCAGATACGCAGTATTTT.

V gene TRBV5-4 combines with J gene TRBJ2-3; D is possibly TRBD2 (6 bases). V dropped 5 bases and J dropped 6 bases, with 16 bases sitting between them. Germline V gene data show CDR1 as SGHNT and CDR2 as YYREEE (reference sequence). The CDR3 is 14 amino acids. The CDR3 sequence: CASRTGIGGDTQYF. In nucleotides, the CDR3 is TGTGCCAGCAGGACGGGTATAGGAGGGGATACGCAGTATTTT.

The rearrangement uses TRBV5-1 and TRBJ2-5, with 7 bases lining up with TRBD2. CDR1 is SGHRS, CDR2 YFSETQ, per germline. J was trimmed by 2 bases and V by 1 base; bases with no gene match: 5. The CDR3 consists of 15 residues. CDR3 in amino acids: CASSLLAESQETQYF. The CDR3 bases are TGCGCCAGCAGCTTGCTAGCGGAATCTCAAGAGACCCAGTACTTC.

In DNA form, the CDR3 reads TGTGCCAGCAGCCAAGTAGGACAGGCCTCCTCCTACGAGCAGTACTTC. Translated: CASSQVGQASSYEQYF. This rearrangement joins TRBV4-2 to TRBJ2-7, with 7 bases fitting TRBD1. This CDR3 has 16 amino acids. CDR1 and CDR2 (germline): LGHNA, YNFKEQ. J was trimmed by 0 bases and V by 1 base; bases with no gene match: 6.

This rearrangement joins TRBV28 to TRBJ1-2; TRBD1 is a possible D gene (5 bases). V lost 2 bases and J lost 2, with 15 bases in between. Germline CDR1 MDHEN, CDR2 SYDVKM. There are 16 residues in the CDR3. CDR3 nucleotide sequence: TGTGCCAGCAGTTTAGGGGGGTCCGGAGCCAACTATGGCTACACCTTC. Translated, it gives CASSLGGSGANYGYTF.

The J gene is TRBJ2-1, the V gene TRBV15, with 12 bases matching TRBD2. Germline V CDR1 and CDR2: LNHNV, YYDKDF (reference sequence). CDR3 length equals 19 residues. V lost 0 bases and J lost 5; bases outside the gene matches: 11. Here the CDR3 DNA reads TGTGCCACCAGCAGAGATCTTGGGCTAGCGGGAGGGATACACAATGAGCAGTTCTTC. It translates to CATSRDLGLAGGIHNEQFF.

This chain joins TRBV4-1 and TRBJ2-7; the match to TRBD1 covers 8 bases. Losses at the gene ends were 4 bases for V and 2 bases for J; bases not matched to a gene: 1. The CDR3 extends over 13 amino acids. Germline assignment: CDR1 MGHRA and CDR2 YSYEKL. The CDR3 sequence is CASSPQGAYEQYF. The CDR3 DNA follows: TGCGCCAGCAGCCCACAGGGGGCCTACGAGCAGTACTTC.

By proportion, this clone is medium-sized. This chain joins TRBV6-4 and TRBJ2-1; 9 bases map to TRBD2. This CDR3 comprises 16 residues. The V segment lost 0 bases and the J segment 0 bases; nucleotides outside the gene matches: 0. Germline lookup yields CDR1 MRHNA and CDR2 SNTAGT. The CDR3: CASSDSSGSSYNEQFF. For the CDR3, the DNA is TGTGCCAGCAGTGACTCTAGCGGGAGCTCCTACAATGAGCAGTTCTTC.

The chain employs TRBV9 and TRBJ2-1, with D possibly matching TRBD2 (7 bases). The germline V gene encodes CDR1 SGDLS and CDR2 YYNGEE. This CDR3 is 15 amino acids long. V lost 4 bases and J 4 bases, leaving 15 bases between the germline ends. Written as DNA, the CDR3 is TGTGCCAGCAGCCCAGAGAGGGGGGGTTACAATGAGCAGTTCTTC. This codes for CASSPERGGYNEQFF.

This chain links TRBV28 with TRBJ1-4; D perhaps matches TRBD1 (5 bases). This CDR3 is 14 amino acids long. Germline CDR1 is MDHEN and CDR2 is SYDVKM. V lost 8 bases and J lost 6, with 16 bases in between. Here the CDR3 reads CASRRTGGDEKLFF. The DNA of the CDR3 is TGTGCCAGCCGGCGGACGGGAGGGGATGAAAAACTGTTTTTT. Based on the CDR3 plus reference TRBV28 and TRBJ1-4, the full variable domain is DVKVTQSSRYLVKRTGEKVFLECVQDMDHENMFWYRQDPGLGLRLIYFSYDVKMKEKGDIPEGYSVSREKKERFSLILESASTNQTSMYLCASRRTGGDEKLFFGSGTQLSVL.

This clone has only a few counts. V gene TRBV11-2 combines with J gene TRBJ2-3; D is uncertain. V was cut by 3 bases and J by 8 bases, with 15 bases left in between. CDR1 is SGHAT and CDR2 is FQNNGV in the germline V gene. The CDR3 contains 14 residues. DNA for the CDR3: TGTGCCAGCAGCTTTGGTAGCTTTAGATTTACGCAGTATTTT. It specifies CASSFGSFRFTQYF.